Listed here are 21 T cell receptor beta chains from one sample, sequenced in a study of cytomegalovirus exposure and HLA in healthy donors. The table came from immunoSEQ multiplex PCR; TCRdb's copy has only in-frame clones and leaves some out. The sample holds about 110,000 clones, under 85% seen once. Sequencing used PBMCs. The receptor set was obtained from a woman in her late teens or twenties in good health and CMV-seronegative.

This rearrangement joins TRBV4-1 to TRBJ1-3; TRBD1 agrees at 10 bases. The V segment lost 4 bases and the J segment 2 bases; nucleotides outside the gene matches: 2. The germline gives CDR1 MGHRA, CDR2 YSYEKL. This CDR3 has 15 residues. CDR3 bases: TGCGCCAGCAGCCCCGACAGGGGGCCTGGAAACACCATATATTTT. Amino acid sequence: CASSPDRGPGNTIYF.

This clone was seen more than once but under ten times. This chain uses TRBV6-6 with TRBJ1-6; 7 bases map to TRBD1. CDR1 MNHNY and CDR2 SVGAGI come from the germline V gene (reference sequence). The CDR3 runs 14 residues. V lost 6 bases, J lost 10 bases, and 9 bases stayed unmatched. CDR3 in amino acids: CASRQGMGRSPLHF. The CDR3 region has the DNA TGTGCCAGCAGACAGGGGATGGGGAGGTCACCCCTCCACTTT.

The gene calls are TRBV28 and TRBJ1-4; D perhaps matches TRBD1 (5 bases). Germline CDR1 reads MDHEN; CDR2 reads SYDVKM. The CDR3 runs to 16 residues. Trimming stripped 2 bases from V and 8 bases from J, with 18 bases between. Here the CDR3 reads CASSLSLIREREKLFF. In nucleotides, the CDR3 is TGTGCCAGCAGTTTAAGCTTAATCAGGGAAAGGGAAAAACTGTTTTTT.

The rearrangement links TRBV7-6 to TRBJ2-3, with 7 positions matching TRBD2. CDR1 is SGHVS, CDR2 FNYEAQ, per germline. The CDR3 runs to 16 residues. Trimming cost V 7 bases and J 0 bases; bases outside gene matches: 10. The DNA of the CDR3 is TGTGCCAGCACCCCCCCCCTAGCGGTTAGCACAGATACGCAGTATTTT. The encoded protein is CASTPPLAVSTDTQYF.

The chain couples TRBV9 to TRBJ2-1, with D tentatively TRBD1 (6 bases). This CDR3 is built from 16 residues. The V gene's germline CDR1 is SGDLS and CDR2 YYNGEE. Trimming removed 4 bases at V and 0 bases at J, with 14 bases between. The CDR3 DNA sequence: TGTGCCAGCAGCTTAGGCCAGGGGAGCTCCTACAATGAGCAGTTCTTC. Its translation: CASSLGQGSSYNEQFF.

This chain links TRBV27 with TRBJ1-2, with D tentatively TRBD1 (5 bases). This CDR3 region has 12 residues. Germline-derived CDR1 and CDR2 are MNHEY and SMNVEV (reference sequence). V lost 8 bases and J lost 2, with 9 bases in between. CDR3 amino acids: CASGGGNYGYTF. Written as DNA, the CDR3 is TGTGCCAGCGGCGGGGGGAACTATGGCTACACCTTC.

V gene TRBV4-1 combines with J gene TRBJ2-3, with 10 bases lining up with TRBD2. The V segment lost 3 bases and the J segment 4 bases; nucleotides outside the gene matches: 10. Germline values: CDR1 MGHRA, CDR2 YSYEKL. The CDR3 is 17 amino acids. CDR3 DNA: TGCGCCAGCAGCCAGATAGCGGGGGGCCACCGTGCAGATACGCAGTATTTT. Translated: CASSQIAGGHRADTQYF.

CDR3 region: CASSPPGQGGRYTEAFF. CDR3 DNA: TGTGCCAGCTCGCCTCCGGGACAGGGGGGTCGGTACACTGAAGCTTTCTTT. The chain has TRBV18 and TRBJ1-1, with TRBD1 matching 11 bases. The junction had 12 bases not matched to a gene; V was cut back by 6 bases and J by 3 bases. There are 17 residues in the CDR3. Looked up from germline, CDR1 is KGHSH and CDR2 is LQKENI.

This chain uses TRBV18 with TRBJ1-1; 8 bases align to TRBD1. The CDR3 runs 14 residues. The germline gives CDR1 KGHSH, CDR2 LQKENI. The V and J ends lost 4 bases and 4 bases, in that order; junction bases with no gene match: 5. This chain's CDR3 is CASSRTGMTTEAFF. Written as DNA, the CDR3 is TGTGCCAGCTCACGGACAGGGATGACCACTGAAGCTTTCTTT. Full variable domain (rest looked up from reference TRBV18 and TRBJ1-1): NAGVMQNPRHLVRRRGQEARLRCSPMKGHSHVYWYRQLPEEGLKFMVYLQKENIIDESGMPKERFSAEFPKEGPSILRIQQVVRGDSAAYFCASSRTGMTTEAFFGQGTRLTVV.

This clone was observed once. V gene TRBV20-1 combines with J gene TRBJ1-2; tentative D call: TRBD1 (5 bases). With 6 bases removed from V and 5 bases from J, the gap between germline ends came to 10 bases. The CDR3 length is 11 residues. Germline V lookup: CDR1 DFQATT, CDR2 SNEGSKA (reference sequence). CDR3 sequence (DNA): TGCAGTGCGAAGACAGTGTATGGCTACACCTTC. Its protein product is CSAKTVYGYTF.

J is TRBJ2-2 and V is TRBV7-6; D possibly corresponds to TRBD1 (5 bases). Deletions cut 5 bases from V and 6 bases from J, with 10 bases between. Germline V gene sequence: CDR1 SGHVS, CDR2 FNYEAQ. The CDR3 length is 13 residues. The CDR3 reads CASSTRVPGELFF. The CDR3 nucleotides read TGTGCCAGCAGCACCAGGGTTCCCGGGGAGCTGTTTTTT.

The chain carries TRBV9 and TRBJ2-1, with D possibly TRBD2 on 6 matching bases. Trimming took 4 bases from V and 6 from J, leaving 14 bases between them. From germline, CDR1 is SGDLS and CDR2 YYNGEE. The CDR3 covers 14 residues. The CDR3 DNA is TGTGCCAGCAGCTTCGGGACTCTTCCCAATGAGCAGTTCTTC. As protein: CASSFGTLPNEQFF.

The chain's CDR3 is CATTSGGTDTQYF. CDR3 in DNA: TGTGCCACGACTAGCGGGGGGACAGATACGCAGTATTTT. This chain uses TRBV7-9 with TRBJ2-3, with 13 nucleotides matching TRBD2. V shed 10 bases and J 3 bases; nucleotides not matched to a gene: 1. In germline, CDR1 is SEHNR, CDR2 FQNEAQ (reference sequence). This CDR3 comprises 13 residues.

V gene TRBV9 combines with J gene TRBJ1-1, with 7 bases that match TRBD1. Germline V gives CDR1 SGDLS, CDR2 YYNGEE. The CDR3 covers 15 residues. After removal of 5 bases from V and 1 base from J, the junction contained 8 bases not matched to a gene. The CDR3 DNA reads as TGTGCCAGCAGTTATACGGGACAGTCGAACACTGAAGCTTTCTTT. It is translated as CASSYTGQSNTEAFF.

The chain joins TRBV9 to TRBJ1-1; TRBD1 matches 7 bases. Germline-derived CDR1 and CDR2 are SGDLS and YYNGEE. With 4 bases clipped from V and 4 bases from J, the junction kept 7 bases outside the gene matches. This CDR3 comprises 14 residues. The CDR3 coding sequence is TGTGCCAGCAGCTTAACAGGGGTGGGCACTGAAGCTTTCTTT. Its protein is CASSLTGVGTEAFF.

This rearrangement joins TRBV6-5 to TRBJ1-1; TRBD1 is a possible D gene (6 bases). Per germline, CDR1 MNHEY and CDR2 SVGAGI. The CDR3 consists of 16 residues. Trimming removed 2 bases from V and 5 bases from J, with 18 bases in between. The chain's CDR3 is CASSYTKTGSGTEAFF. CDR3 DNA: TGTGCCAGCAGTTACACTAAGACAGGTTCGGGGACTGAAGCTTTCTTT.

The chain has TRBV11-2 and TRBJ2-1; D gene uncertain. Trimming removed 1 base from V and 7 bases from J, with 5 bases in between. The germline gives CDR1 SGHAT, CDR2 FQNNGV. This CDR3 has 12 amino acids. In nucleotides, the CDR3 is TGTGCCAGCAGCTTAGCGCGGAATGAGCAGTTCTTC. It specifies CASSLARNEQFF. Full variable domain (outside the CDR3, taken from reference TRBV11-2 and TRBJ2-1): EAGVAQSPRYKIIEKRQSVAFWCNPISGHATLYWYQQILGQGPKLLIQFQNNGVVDDSQLPKDRFSAERLKGVDSTLKIQPAKLEDSAVYLCASSLARNEQFFGPGTRLTVL.

The rearrangement joins TRBV28 to TRBJ1-2; TRBD1 might be the D (5 bases). V was pared by 2 bases and J by 1 base, with 11 bases between. In germline, CDR1 is MDHEN, CDR2 SYDVKM. The CDR3 contains 15 residues. CDR3 sequence: CASSLGGGNNYGYTF. The CDR3 bases are TGTGCCAGCAGTTTAGGGGGGGGAAATAACTATGGCTACACCTTC.

V gene TRBV5-1 combines with J gene TRBJ2-2; D ambiguous. This CDR3 has 14 residues. V was clipped by 2 bases and J by 6 bases, with 11 bases between them. In germline, CDR1 is SGHRS, CDR2 YFSETQ. CDR3 sequence: CASSLQPRPGELFF. The CDR3 DNA is TGCGCCAGCAGCTTACAACCTAGACCCGGGGAGCTGTTTTTT.

The rearrangement joins TRBV6-1 to TRBJ2-1; 9 nucleotides agree with TRBD2. The germline gives CDR1 MNHNS, CDR2 SASEGT. V gave up 3 bases and J gave up 7 bases; unmatched junction bases: 4. The CDR3 length is 14 residues. CDR3 DNA sequence: TGTGCCAGCAGTGAGGCGGGGGGGCCAAATGAGCAGTTCTTC. Amino acid sequence: CASSEAGGPNEQFF.

The chain links TRBV5-1 to TRBJ2-1, with 9 bases lining up with TRBD2. The CDR3 totals 18 residues. Per the germline V gene, CDR1 is SGHRS and CDR2 is YFSETQ. V gave up 1 base and J gave up 3 bases; unmatched junction bases: 11. The CDR3 DNA sequence: TGCGCCAGCAGCTTGACCGAGTGGGGCGGGGGGGACTACAATGAGCAGTTCTTC. Translation gives CASSLTEWGGGDYNEQFF.